The entry below describes one T cell receptor (beta chain). Its matching antigen is unknown. V was cut by 5 bases and J by 1 base, with 18 bases left in between. CDR3 length: 18 amino acids. Looked up from germline, CDR1 is SGHNT and CDR2 is YENEEA. This sample was included in a study of lymphopenia after photon versus proton radiotherapy. Study results and caveats: After lymphocyte nadir, photon-treated repertoires showed oligoclonal expansion, especially CD8+ Temra. Relative stability marked proton patients; photon patients lost diversity and naive cells. Only patients who died were analyzed for survival; proton advantage is unproven.

TCRdb's table, derived via immunoSEQ multiplex PCR, lists solely in-frame clones and lacks some. The sample consists of 40,000 or so clones, 92% of them appearing once. The clonotype was recovered from a man aged 60 to 75 with cholangiocarcinoma. The input for sequencing was peripheral blood, taken from a patient treated with photon-based radiotherapy. The genes are TRBV11-3 and TRBJ2-6; tentatively, D is TRBD1 (5 bases). CDR3 in DNA: TGTGCCAGCAGCGTGACAGTTCACGTCAGGTCTGGGGCCAACGTCCTGACTTTC. As protein: CASSVTVHVRSGANVLTF.